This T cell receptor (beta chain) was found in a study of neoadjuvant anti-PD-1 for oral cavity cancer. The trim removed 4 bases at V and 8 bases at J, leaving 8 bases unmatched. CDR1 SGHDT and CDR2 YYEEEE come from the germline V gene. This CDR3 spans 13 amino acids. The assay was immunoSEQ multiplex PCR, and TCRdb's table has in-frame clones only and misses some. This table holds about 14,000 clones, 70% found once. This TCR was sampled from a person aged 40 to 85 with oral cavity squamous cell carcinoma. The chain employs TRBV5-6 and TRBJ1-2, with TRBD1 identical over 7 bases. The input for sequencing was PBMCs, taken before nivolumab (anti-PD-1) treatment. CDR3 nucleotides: TGTGCCAGCAGCCCAGACAGGGCGGACGGCTACACCTTC. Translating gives CASSPDRADGYTF.